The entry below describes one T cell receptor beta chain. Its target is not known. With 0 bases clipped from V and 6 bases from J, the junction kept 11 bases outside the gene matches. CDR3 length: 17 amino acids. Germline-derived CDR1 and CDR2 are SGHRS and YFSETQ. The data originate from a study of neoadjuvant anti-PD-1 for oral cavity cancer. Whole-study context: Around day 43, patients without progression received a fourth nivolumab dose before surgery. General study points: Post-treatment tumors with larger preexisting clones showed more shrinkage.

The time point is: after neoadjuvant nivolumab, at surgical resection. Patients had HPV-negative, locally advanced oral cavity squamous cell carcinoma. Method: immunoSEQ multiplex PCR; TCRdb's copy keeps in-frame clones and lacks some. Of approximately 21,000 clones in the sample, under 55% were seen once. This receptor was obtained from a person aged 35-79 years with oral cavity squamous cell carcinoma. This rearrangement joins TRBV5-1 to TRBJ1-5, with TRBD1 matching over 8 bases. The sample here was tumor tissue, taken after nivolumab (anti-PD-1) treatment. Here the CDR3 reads CASSLEPGTGYGQPQHF. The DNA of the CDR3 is TGCGCCAGCAGCTTGGAACCCGGGACAGGATACGGTCAGCCCCAGCATTTT.